Listed here are 26 T cell receptor beta chains from one sample, sequenced in a study of regulatory T cells in long-lasting Graves disease. Time point noted: newly diagnosed GD, antithyroid drugs for less than 3 months. Isolated PBMC RNA provided the starting material for the TCR library. Arm-PCR of CDR3 regions with iRepertoire HTBI primers generated TCR beta libraries. TCRdb passed the multiplex PCR reads through MiXCR, listing each CDR3 protein once. This table has hundreds of thousands of distinct CDR3 sequences, around 15% appearing once. These data are also associated with another study on T cells in Graves' hyperthyroidism and ophthalmopathy.

The sample was peripheral blood mononuclear cells (PBMCs), taken at new diagnosis, from a patient treated with antithyroid drugs. The origin of the receptors is a woman in her 30s with Graves disease.

This clonotype came up many times. The chain has TRBV27 and TRBJ2-1; 12 bases are shared with TRBD2. Trimming at V came to 6 bases and at J to 2 bases, leaving 8 bases not matched to a gene. CDR1 and CDR2 from the germline V gene are MNHEY and SMNVEV (reference sequence). The length of the CDR3 is 17 residues. DNA of the CDR3: TGTGCCAGCAGAGGACTAGCGGGAAGCGGAACCTACAATGAGCAGTTCTTC. Translation gives CASRGLAGSGTYNEQFF.

This clonotype has a count of ten or more. The chain carries TRBV7-3 and TRBJ2-3; D not certain. The CDR3 extends over 12 amino acids. CDR1 and CDR2 from the germline V gene are SGHTA and FQGTGA. Trimming took off 5 bases at V and 6 bases at J, with 9 bases between the two ends. The CDR3 spells CASSPFKDTQYF. The CDR3 DNA reads as TGTGCCAGCAGCCCCTTTAAGGATACGCAGTATTTT.

This clonotype was counted a few times. The chain joins TRBV18 to TRBJ2-3; 8 positions agree with TRBD1. The CDR3 runs to 17 residues. The V gene end was trimmed by 3 bases and the J gene end by 1 base; junction bases not matched to a gene: 9. CDR1 and CDR2 from the germline V gene are KGHSH and LQKENI. The CDR3 loop is CASSPSRGHPGTDTQYF. The CDR3 coding sequence is TGTGCCAGCTCACCGAGCAGGGGGCACCCCGGCACAGATACGCAGTATTTT.

This clonotype was observed at least ten times. The J gene is TRBJ1-2, the V gene TRBV4-1; D is uncertain. CDR3 length: 13 residues. V was pared by 0 bases and J by 6 bases, with 8 bases between. Germline loops: CDR1 MGHRA, CDR2 YSYEKL. This CDR3 reads CASSQDEADGYTF. The DNA for the CDR3 is TGCGCCAGCAGCCAAGATGAGGCGGATGGCTACACCTTC.

This clonotype came up many times. The V call is TRBV20-1, the J call TRBJ1-4; D is unresolved. The germline gives CDR1 DFQATT, CDR2 SNEGSKA (reference sequence). This CDR3 comprises 14 residues. CDR3 sequence (DNA): TGCAGACCGTGCTGGAGTGGAGGGAATGAAAAACTGTTTTTT. Translated, it gives CRPCWSGGNEKLFF.

This sequence joins TRBV6-1 and TRBJ2-3, with D unresolved. CDR3 length: 18 residues. Per germline, CDR1 MNHNS and CDR2 SASEGT. The germline V and J ends were trimmed by 1 base and 6 bases, with 23 bases remaining between them. The CDR3 DNA is TGTGCCAGCAGTGAAGACCCCGCTCAGGCTATTTTGGGGGATACGCAGTATTTT. Encoded protein: CASSEDPAQAILGDTQYF.

V usage is TRBV24-1 and J usage is TRBJ2-5, with TRBD2 as a possible D gene (5 bases). Trimming removed 4 bases from V and 5 bases from J, with 13 bases in between. The CDR3 sequence is 14 residues long. Germline V gene lookup returns CDR1 KGHDR and CDR2 SFDVKD. CDR3 loop: CATSDHSTGETQYF. Here the CDR3 DNA reads TGTGCCACCAGTGACCACAGTACGGGGGAGACCCAGTACTTC.

This clonotype was seen repeatedly, ten times or more. This chain joins TRBV28 and TRBJ2-2, with TRBD1 identical over 7 bases. CDR1 and CDR2 (germline): MDHEN, SYDVKM. With 8 bases clipped from V and 5 bases from J, the junction kept 14 bases outside the gene matches. The CDR3 runs to 16 residues. CDR3 residues: CASLHPNRGPTGELFF. The CDR3 DNA reads as TGTGCCAGCCTACATCCAAACAGGGGACCGACCGGGGAGCTGTTTTTT.

This clonotype was recorded many times. The genes are TRBV6-1 and TRBJ1-1; D call uncertain. The length of the CDR3 is 13 residues. The germline V and J ends were trimmed by 7 bases and 1 base, with 10 bases remaining between them. Germline CDR1 and CDR2: MNHNS and SASEGT. The DNA of the CDR3 is TGTGCCAGCACCAACCAGAAGAACACTGAAGCTTTCTTT. As protein: CASTNQKNTEAFF.

The rearrangement uses TRBV7-2 and TRBJ1-4; D gene unclear. The germline V gene encodes CDR1 SGHTA and CDR2 FQGNSA. Trimming cost V 5 bases and J 2 bases, with 12 bases left between them. The CDR3 is 15 amino acids. This chain's CDR3 is CASSLHVGTNEKLFF. The CDR3 nucleotides read TGTGCCAGCAGCCTTCATGTCGGGACTAATGAAAAACTGTTTTTT.

The rearrangement uses TRBV29-1 and TRBJ1-1; 9 positions match TRBD1. With 7 bases clipped from V and 5 bases from J, the junction kept 8 bases outside the gene matches. The CDR3 has 13 amino acids. From germline, CDR1 is SQVTM and CDR2 ANQGSEA. The CDR3 reads CSANRGRGTEAFF. CDR3 sequence (DNA): TGCAGCGCTAACAGGGGGCGCGGTACTGAAGCTTTCTTT.

This clonotype has ten or more counts. This chain uses TRBV2 with TRBJ2-4; TRBD2 might be the D (6 bases). Germline loops: CDR1 SNHLY, CDR2 FYNNEI. The length of the CDR3 is 13 residues. The ends were cut back, 8 bases at V and 5 bases at J, with 13 bases in the middle. CDR3 residues: CASRAGWENIQYF. CDR3 DNA sequence: TGTGCCAGCCGGGCGGGGTGGGAAAACATTCAGTACTTC.

The V gene is TRBV9, the J gene TRBJ2-7, with a weak D call TRBD1 (6 bases). Trimming removed 3 bases from V and 5 bases from J, with 15 bases in between. Germline values: CDR1 SGDLS, CDR2 YYNGEE. CDR3 size: 14 residues. The CDR3 reads CASSATSHRDEQYF. As DNA, the CDR3 is TGTGCCAGCAGCGCAACCTCGCACAGGGACGAGCAGTACTTC.

The table lists this clonotype with many counts. The V gene is TRBV12-3 or TRBV12-4, the J gene TRBJ2-7, with 8 positions matching TRBD2. The V gene end was trimmed by 7 bases and the J gene end by 7 bases; junction bases not matched to a gene: 12. This CDR3 is 14 amino acids long. CDR3 sequence reads: CASTIAGPGGEQYF. The CDR3, as DNA: TGTGCCAGCACAATAGCGGGGCCCGGGGGGGAGCAGTACTTC.

This clonotype was counted at least ten times. The gene calls are TRBV15 and TRBJ1-2; tentative D call: TRBD1 (5 bases). Germline V gene data show CDR1 as LNHNV and CDR2 as YYDKDF (reference sequence). The CDR3 loop spans 18 amino acids. The V end was cut by 2 bases, the J end by 8 bases, with 27 bases between. For the CDR3, the DNA is TGTGCCACCAGCAGACCCGGGACCCCCGGGAGCATGGTAGGCGGCTACACCTTC. As protein: CATSRPGTPGSMVGGYTF.

The rearrangement uses TRBV10-3 and TRBJ1-5, with D perhaps TRBD1 (5 bases). The germline V and J ends were trimmed by 0 bases and 2 bases, with 14 bases remaining between them. The germline V gene has CDR1 ENHRY and CDR2 SYGVKD. CDR3 length equals 17 residues. The CDR3 DNA reads as TGTGCCATCAGTGAGTCCCAAAGGGGCATTGGCAATCAGCCCCAGCATTTT. Amino acid sequence: CAISESQRGIGNQPQHF.

This clonotype was detected ten times or more. This chain joins TRBV28 and TRBJ2-7, with 10 bases that match TRBD1. The CDR3 extends over 13 amino acids. The germline CDR1 and CDR2 sequences are MDHEN and SYDVKM. Germline trimming cut 6 bases from V and 4 bases from J; bases unmatched to any gene: 3. The CDR3 reads CASRDRGPYEQYF. The CDR3 nucleotides read TGTGCCAGCAGAGACAGGGGGCCGTACGAGCAGTACTTC. The entire variable domain, with the rest obtained from reference TRBV28 and TRBJ2-7, is as follows: DVKVTQSSRYLVKRTGEKVFLECVQDMDHENMFWYRQDPGLGLRLIYFSYDVKMKEKGDIPEGYSVSREKKERFSLILESASTNQTSMYLCASRDRGPYEQYFGPGTRLTVT.

This clonotype was seen more than once but under ten times. The CDR3 is CSVTPLAGANEQYF. The CDR3 nucleotides read TGCAGCGTTACCCCACTAGCGGGAGCCAACGAGCAGTACTTC. This chain joins TRBV29-1 and TRBJ2-7; 11 positions agree with TRBD2. The CDR3 contains 14 residues. Germline CDR1 is SQVTM and CDR2 is ANQGSEA. V was clipped by 5 bases and J by 5 bases; unmatched bases: 8.

Only a few counts were recorded for this clonotype. CDR3 sequence: CASSGLSSTYEQYF. The CDR3 bases are TGTGCCAGCAGTGGGCTCTCCTCAACCTACGAGCAGTACTTC. J is TRBJ2-7 and V is TRBV2; D not certain. The CDR3 totals 14 residues. V was cut by 4 bases and J by 2 bases, with 12 bases left in between. Per germline, CDR1 SNHLY and CDR2 FYNNEI. The full variable domain, with the rest looked up from reference TRBV2 and TRBJ2-7, is EPEVTQTPSHQVTQMGQEVILRCVPISNHLYFYWYRQILGQKVEFLVSFYNNEISEKSEIFDDQFSVERPDGSNFTLKIRSTKLEDSAMYFCASSGLSSTYEQYFGPGTRLTVT.

Ten or more counts support this clonotype. The chain couples TRBV10-3 to TRBJ2-1; 8 bases match TRBD1. The length of the CDR3 is 16 residues. Trimming removed 4 bases from V and 8 bases from J; junction bases left unmatched: 13. Germline assignment: CDR1 ENHRY and CDR2 SYGVKD. CDR3: CAISAGAGQGRHEQFF. CDR3 in DNA: TGTGCCATCAGTGCTGGGGCAGGACAGGGCCGCCATGAGCAGTTCTTC.

This clonotype was counted ten times or more. CDR3 residues: CASSRDRAFEQYF. CDR3 in DNA: TGTGCCAGCAGTCGGGACAGAGCCTTCGAGCAGTACTTC. The chain combines TRBV7-6 with TRBJ2-7, with 7 bases identical to TRBD1. Germline V CDR1 and CDR2: SGHVS, FNYEAQ. The CDR3 is 13 amino acids. V gave up 6 bases and J gave up 6 bases; unmatched junction bases: 8.

The sample holds a few counts of this clonotype. CDR3 DNA: TGCGCCAGCAGCGTAGAGACAGGAGGCTGGGGGACCCAGTACTTC. The encoded protein is CASSVETGGWGTQYF. V is TRBV5-1 and J is TRBJ2-5; TRBD1 might be the D (6 bases). The CDR3 is 15 residues long. Germline values: CDR1 SGHRS, CDR2 YFSETQ. V dropped 4 bases and J dropped 7 bases, with 20 bases sitting between them. Filled out from reference TRBV5-1 and TRBJ2-5, the complete variable domain reads KAGVTQTPRYLIKTRGQQVTLSCSPISGHRSVSWYQQTPGQGLQFLFEYFSETQRNKGNFPGRFSGRQFSNSRSEMNVSTLELGDSALYLCASSVETGGWGTQYFGPGTRLLVL.

This clonotype was counted many times. This chain joins TRBV27 and TRBJ1-5; 8 nucleotides line up with TRBD1. Trimming cost V 9 bases and J 0 bases; bases outside gene matches: 16. The germline CDR1 and CDR2 sequences are MNHEY and SMNVEV (reference sequence). The CDR3 runs to 18 residues. CDR3 DNA sequence: TGTGCCAGACGAACCGGACAGGGATGGACCTATAGCAATCAGCCCCAGCATTTT. Its protein product is CARRTGQGWTYSNQPQHF.

This clonotype was counted ten times or more. The V gene is TRBV18, the J gene TRBJ1-1, with a tentative D call TRBD1 (6 bases). The germline V and J ends were trimmed by 4 bases and 4 bases, with 16 bases remaining between them. Germline V gene lookup returns CDR1 KGHSH and CDR2 LQKENI. CDR3 length equals 15 residues. The CDR3 loop is CASSRQAQGTTEAFF. For the CDR3, the DNA is TGTGCCAGCTCACGACAGGCCCAGGGTACCACTGAAGCTTTCTTT.

Many counts were recorded for this clonotype. CDR3 residues: CASSLDGSLATDTQYF. CDR3 bases: TGTGCCAGCAGCTTAGACGGTTCCCTTGCGACAGATACGCAGTATTTT. The chain has TRBV7-2 and TRBJ2-3; D unresolved. Trimming shortened V by 1 base and J by 3 bases, and 14 bases separated the two germline ends. CDR3 length: 16 residues. Per the germline V gene, CDR1 is SGHTA and CDR2 is FQGNSA.

The sample holds a few counts of this clonotype. The V and J genes are TRBV6-1 and TRBJ1-4, with D unclear. Trimming removed 10 bases from V and 8 bases from J, with 8 bases in between. The germline V gene encodes CDR1 MNHNS and CDR2 SASEGT. The length of the CDR3 is 10 residues. The chain's CDR3 is CATQFEKLFF. CDR3 nucleotides: TGTGCCACCCAGTTCGAAAAACTGTTTTTT.